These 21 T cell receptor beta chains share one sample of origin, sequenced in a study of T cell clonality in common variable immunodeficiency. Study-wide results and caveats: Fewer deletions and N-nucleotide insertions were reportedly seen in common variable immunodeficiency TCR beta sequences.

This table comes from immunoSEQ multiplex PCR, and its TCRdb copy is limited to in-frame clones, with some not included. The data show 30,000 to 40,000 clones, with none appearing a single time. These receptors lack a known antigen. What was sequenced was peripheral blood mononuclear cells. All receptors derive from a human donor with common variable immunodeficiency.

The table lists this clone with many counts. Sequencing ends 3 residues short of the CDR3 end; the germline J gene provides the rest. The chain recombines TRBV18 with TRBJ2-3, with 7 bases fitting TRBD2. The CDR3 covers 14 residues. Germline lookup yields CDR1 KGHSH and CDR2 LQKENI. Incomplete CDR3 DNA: TGTGCCAGCTCAGCGACTAGTCGGGGGGTTGCG. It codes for CASSATSRGVA. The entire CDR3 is CASSATSRGVAQYF.

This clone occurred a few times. The covered CDR3 bases are TGTGCCACATGGGGGGGCGGCTCCTACGAG. Translated, it gives CATWGGGSYE. The whole CDR3 protein reads CATWGGGSYEQYF. The chain uses TRBV19 and TRBJ2-7; D possibly corresponds to TRBD2 (7 bases). From the germline J gene comes the end of the CDR3, since the read stops 3 residues before it. The germline CDR1 and CDR2 sequences are LNHDA and SQIVND (reference sequence). Trimming removed 10 bases at V and 0 bases at J, with 13 bases between. The CDR3 loop spans 13 amino acids.

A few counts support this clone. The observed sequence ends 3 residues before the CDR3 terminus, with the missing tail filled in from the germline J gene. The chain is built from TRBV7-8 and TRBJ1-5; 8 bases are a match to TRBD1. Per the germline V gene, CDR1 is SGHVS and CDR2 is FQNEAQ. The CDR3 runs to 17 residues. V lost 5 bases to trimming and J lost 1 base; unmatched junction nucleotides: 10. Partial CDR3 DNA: TGTGCCAGCAGCCCGGAACAGGGGGGGGCGAGCAATCAGCCC. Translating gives CASSPEQGGASNQP. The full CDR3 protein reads CASSPEQGGASNQPQHF.

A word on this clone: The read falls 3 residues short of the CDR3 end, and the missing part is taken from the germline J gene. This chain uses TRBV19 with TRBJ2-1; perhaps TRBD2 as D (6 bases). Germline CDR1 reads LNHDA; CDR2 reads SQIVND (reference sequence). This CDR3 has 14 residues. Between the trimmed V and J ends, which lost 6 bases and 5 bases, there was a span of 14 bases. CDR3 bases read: TGTGCCAGTAGACGGGGACTTTCAAACAATGAG. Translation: CASRRGLSNNE. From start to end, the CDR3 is CASRRGLSNNEQFF.

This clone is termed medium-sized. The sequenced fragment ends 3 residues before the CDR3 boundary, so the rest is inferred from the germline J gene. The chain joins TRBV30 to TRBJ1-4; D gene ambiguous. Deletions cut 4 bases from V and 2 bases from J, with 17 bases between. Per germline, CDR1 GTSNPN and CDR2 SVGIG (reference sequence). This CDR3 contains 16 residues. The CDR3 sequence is CAWTPFRGGTNEKLFF. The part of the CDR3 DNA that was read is TGTGCCTGGACCCCCTTTAGAGGCGGCACTAATGAAAAA.

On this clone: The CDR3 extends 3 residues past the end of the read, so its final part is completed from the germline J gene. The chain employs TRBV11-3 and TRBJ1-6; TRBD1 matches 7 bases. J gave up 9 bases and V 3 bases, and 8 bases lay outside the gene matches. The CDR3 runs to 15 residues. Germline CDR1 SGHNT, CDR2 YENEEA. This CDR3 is CASSLGTGDGSPLHF. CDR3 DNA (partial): TGTGCCAGCAGCTTGGGTACAGGGGACGGTTCACCC.

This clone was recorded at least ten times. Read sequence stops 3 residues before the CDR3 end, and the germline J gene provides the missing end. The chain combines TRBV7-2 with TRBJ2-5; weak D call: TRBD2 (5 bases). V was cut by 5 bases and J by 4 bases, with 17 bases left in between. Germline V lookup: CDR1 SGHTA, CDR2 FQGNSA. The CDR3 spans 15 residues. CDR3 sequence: CASSLGVAIRETQYF. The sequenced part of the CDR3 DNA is TGTGCCAGCAGCCTCGGGGTAGCGATTCGAGAGACC.

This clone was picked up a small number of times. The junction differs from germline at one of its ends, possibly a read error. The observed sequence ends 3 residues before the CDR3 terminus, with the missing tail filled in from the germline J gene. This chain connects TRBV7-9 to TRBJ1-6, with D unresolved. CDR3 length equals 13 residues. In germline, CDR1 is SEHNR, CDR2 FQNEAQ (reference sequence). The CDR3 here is CSSSFPGSSPLHF. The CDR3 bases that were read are TGTTCCAGCAGCTTTCCGGGGTCTTCACCC.

The sequenced CDR3 bases are TGTGCCAGCAGACCTACAGAGCTCAGAGGAAACACC. Translated: CASRPTELRGNT. The complete CDR3 sequence is CASRPTELRGNTIYF. The chain recombines TRBV2 with TRBJ1-3; D not certain. The CDR3 end falls 3 residues outside the read, so it is completed with the germline J gene. Germline V lookup: CDR1 SNHLY, CDR2 FYNNEI. This CDR3 has 15 residues. Trimming took 6 bases from V and 4 from J, leaving 16 bases between them.

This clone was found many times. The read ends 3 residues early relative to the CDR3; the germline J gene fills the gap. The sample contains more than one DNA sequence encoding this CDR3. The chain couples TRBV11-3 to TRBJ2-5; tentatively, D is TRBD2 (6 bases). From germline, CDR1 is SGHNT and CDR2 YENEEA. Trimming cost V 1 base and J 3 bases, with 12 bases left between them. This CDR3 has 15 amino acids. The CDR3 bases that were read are TGTGCCAGCAGCTTAGCGTCCCGGGGGAAAGAGACC. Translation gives CASSLASRGKET. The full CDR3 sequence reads CASSLASRGKETQYF.

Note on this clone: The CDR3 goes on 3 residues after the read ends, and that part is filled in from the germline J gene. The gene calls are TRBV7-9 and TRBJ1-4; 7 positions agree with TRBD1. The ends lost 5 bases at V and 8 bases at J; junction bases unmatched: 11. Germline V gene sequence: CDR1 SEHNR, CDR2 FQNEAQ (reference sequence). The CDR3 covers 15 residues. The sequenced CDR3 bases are TGTGCCAGCAGCGCTAACACAGGGGTCGGCGAAAAA. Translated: CASSANTGVGEK. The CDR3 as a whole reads CASSANTGVGEKLFF.

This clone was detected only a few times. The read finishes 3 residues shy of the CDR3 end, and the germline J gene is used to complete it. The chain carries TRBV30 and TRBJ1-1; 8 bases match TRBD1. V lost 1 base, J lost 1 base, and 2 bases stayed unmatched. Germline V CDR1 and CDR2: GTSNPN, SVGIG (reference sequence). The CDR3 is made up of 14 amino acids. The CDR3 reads CAWSGGTGNTEAFF. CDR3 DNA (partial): TGTGCCTGGAGTGGGGGGACAGGGAACACTGAA.

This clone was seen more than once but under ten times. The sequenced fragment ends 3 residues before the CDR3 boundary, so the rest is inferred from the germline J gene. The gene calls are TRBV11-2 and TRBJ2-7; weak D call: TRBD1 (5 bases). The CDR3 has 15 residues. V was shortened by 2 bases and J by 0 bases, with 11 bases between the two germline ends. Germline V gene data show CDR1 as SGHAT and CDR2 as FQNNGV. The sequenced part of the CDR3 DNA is TGTGCCAGCAGCTTACAGGGCTCTGACTCCTACGAG. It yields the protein CASSLQGSDSYE. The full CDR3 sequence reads CASSLQGSDSYEQYF.

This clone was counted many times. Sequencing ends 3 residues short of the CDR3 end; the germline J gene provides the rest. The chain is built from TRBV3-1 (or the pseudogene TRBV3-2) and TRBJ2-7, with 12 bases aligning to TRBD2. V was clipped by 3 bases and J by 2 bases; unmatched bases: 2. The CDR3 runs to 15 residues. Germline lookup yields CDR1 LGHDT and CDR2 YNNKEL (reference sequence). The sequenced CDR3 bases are TGTGCCAGCAGCCATTCTAGCGGGAGGGCCTACGAG. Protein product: CASSHSSGRAYE. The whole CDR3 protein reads CASSHSSGRAYEQYF.

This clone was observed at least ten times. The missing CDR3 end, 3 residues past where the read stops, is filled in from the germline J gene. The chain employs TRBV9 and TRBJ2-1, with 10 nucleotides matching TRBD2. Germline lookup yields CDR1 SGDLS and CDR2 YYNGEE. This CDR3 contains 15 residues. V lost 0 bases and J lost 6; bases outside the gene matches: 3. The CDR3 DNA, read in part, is TGTGCCAGCAGCGTAGGGGCTAGCGGGAGCAATGAG. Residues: CASSVGASGSNE. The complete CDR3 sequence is CASSVGASGSNEQFF. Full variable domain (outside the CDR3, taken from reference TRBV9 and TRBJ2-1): DSGVTQTPKHLITATGQRVTLRCSPRSGDLSVYWYQQSLDQGLQFLIQYYNGEERAKGNILERFSAQQFPDLHSELNLSSLELGDSALYFCASSVGASGSNEQFFGPGTRLTVL.

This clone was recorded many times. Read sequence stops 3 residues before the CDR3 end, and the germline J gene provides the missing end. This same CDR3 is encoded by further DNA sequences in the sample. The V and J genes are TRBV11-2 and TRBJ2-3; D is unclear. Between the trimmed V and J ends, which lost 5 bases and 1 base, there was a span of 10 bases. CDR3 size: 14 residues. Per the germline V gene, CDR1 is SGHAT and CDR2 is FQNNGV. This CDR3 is CASSPDRGTDTQYF. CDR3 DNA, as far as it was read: TGTGCCAGCAGCCCAGACCGGGGCACAGATACG.

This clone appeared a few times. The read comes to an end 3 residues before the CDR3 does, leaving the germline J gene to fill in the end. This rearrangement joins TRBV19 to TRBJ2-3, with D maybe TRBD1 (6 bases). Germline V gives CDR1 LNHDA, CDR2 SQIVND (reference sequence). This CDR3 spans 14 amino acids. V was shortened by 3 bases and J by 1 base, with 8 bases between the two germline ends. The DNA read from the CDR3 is TGTGCCAGTAGTATTAGACAGGGCACAGATACG. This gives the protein CASSIRQGTDT. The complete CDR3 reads CASSIRQGTDTQYF.

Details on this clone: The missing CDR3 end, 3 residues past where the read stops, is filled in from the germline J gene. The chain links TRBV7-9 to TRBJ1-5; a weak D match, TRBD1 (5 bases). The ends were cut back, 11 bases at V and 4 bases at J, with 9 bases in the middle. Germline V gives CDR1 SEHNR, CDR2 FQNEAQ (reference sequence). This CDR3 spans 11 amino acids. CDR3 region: CAWGENQPQHF. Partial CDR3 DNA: TGTGCCTGGGGGGAAAATCAGCCC.

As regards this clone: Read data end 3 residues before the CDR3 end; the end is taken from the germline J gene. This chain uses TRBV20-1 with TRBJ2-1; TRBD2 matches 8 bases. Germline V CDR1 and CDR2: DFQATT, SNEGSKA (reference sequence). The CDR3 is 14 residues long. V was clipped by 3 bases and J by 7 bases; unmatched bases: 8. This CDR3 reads CSASRAGVGNEQFF. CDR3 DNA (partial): TGCAGTGCTAGTCGAGCGGGAGTAGGGAATGAG.

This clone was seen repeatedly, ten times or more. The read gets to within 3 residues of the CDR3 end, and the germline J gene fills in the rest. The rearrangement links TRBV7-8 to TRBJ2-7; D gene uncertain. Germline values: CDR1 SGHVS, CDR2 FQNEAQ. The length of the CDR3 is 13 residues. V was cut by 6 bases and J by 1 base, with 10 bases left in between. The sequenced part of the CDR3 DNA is TGTGCCAGCAGTCGGTACGAGTCCTACGAG. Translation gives CASSRYESYE. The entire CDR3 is CASSRYESYEQYF.

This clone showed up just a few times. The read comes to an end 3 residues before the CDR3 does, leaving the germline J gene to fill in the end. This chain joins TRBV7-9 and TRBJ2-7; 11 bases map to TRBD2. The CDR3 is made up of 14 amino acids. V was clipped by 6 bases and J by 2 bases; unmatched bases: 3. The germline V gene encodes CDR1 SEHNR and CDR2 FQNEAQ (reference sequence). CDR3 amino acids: CASRTSGSTYEQYF. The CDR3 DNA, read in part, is TGTGCCAGCAGAACTAGCGGGAGCACCTACGAG.